One TCR beta chain is described in this entry. Its antigen is currently unknown. This sample is part of a study of beta chain features in type 1 diabetes. Study-wide background: Examination of sorted cells across all samples involved around 99 million cells.

The study reverse transcribed the entire isolated RNA, so it sequenced expressed TCRB transcripts. Deep immunoSEQ sequencing covered naive, central memory and regulatory T cell samples. The table came from immunoSEQ multiplex PCR; TCRdb's copy has only in-frame clones and leaves some out. The table lists roughly 140,000 clones, around 10% of them singletons. Regarding the study as a whole: Type 1 diabetes patients had moderately but significantly shorter TCRB CDR3s in all four CD4+ subsets.

Trimming removed 4 bases from V and 3 bases from J, with 9 bases in between. The CDR3 spans 13 residues. Germline V CDR1 and CDR2: SGHDN, FVKESK. Sequences were obtained from central memory CD4+ T cells from blood. The receptor comes from a man younger than 40 with type 1 diabetes. This chain links TRBV14 with TRBJ2-5; D is perhaps TRBD2 (5 bases). The CDR3 DNA reads TGTGCCAGCAGCCCGGCGGGTGAAGAGACCCAGTACTTC. Residues: CASSPAGEETQYF.